This TCR beta chain derives from a study of blood T cell repertoires in COVID-19. Whole-study context: Samples of COVID-19 (acute and convalescent) were obtained from the United States, Italy and Spain. T cells, B-cell-depleted T cells, or PBMCs provided the cDNA or gDNA that served as material.

This clone was detected only once. This CDR3 spans 16 amino acids. With 5 bases clipped from V and 7 bases from J, the junction kept 7 bases outside the gene matches. Germline loops: CDR1 LNHDA, CDR2 SQIVND (reference sequence). As originally analysed: Amplified reference gene primers provided the basis for estimating nucleated cell counts. Profiling relied on immunoSEQ multiplex PCR, and the TCRdb table lists in-frame clones only, not all of them. The V and J calls and clone size were taken over from that table, and D and trimming were inferred from the DNA. The sample comprises about 150,000 clones, 80% of which are singletons, and under 0.75% rests with the top ten.

Sequenced: peripheral blood. The sequence came from a man aged 55 to 70 with acute or convalescent COVID-19. V gene TRBV19 combines with J gene TRBJ2-1; 14 positions agree with TRBD2. CDR3 DNA: TGTGCCAGTAGTCTCAGGACTAGCGGGGGGAGGAATGAGCAGTTCTTC. Amino acid sequence: CASSLRTSGGRNEQFF.